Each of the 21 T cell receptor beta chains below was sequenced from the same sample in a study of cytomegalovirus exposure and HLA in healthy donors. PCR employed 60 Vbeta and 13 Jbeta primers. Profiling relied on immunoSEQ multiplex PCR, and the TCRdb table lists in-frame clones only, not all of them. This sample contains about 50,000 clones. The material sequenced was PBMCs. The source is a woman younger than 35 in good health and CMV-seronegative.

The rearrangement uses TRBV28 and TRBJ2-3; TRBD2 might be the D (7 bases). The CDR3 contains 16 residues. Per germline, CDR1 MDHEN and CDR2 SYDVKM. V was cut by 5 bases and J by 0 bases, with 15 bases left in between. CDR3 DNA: TGTGCCAGCAGTGGCCTGGGGGGGGGCAGCACAGATACGCAGTATTTT. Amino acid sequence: CASSGLGGGSTDTQYF.

CDR3 nucleotides: TGCGCCAGCAGGCACACTAGCGCCCGCACAGATACGCAGTATTTT. As protein: CASRHTSARTDTQYF. The chain links TRBV4-1 to TRBJ2-3, with TRBD2 matching over 7 bases. Germline trimming cut 6 bases from V and 1 base from J; bases unmatched to any gene: 7. The CDR3 is made up of 15 amino acids. Germline V gives CDR1 MGHRA, CDR2 YSYEKL.

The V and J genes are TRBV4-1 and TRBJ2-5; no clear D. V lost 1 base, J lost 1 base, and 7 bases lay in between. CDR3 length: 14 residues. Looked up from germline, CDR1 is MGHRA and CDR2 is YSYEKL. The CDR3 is CASSQAPLQETQYF. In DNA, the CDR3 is TGCGCCAGCAGCCAAGCCCCCCTCCAAGAGACCCAGTACTTC.

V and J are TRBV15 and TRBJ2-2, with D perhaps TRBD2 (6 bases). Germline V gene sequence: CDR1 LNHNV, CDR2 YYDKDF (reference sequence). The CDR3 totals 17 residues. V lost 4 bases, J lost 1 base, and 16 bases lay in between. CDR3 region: CATSISRDSWNTGELFF. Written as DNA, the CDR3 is TGTGCCACCAGCATAAGCCGGGACTCCTGGAACACCGGGGAGCTGTTTTTT.

The CDR3 is CASSLPFSEQYF. The CDR3, as DNA: TGTGCCAGCAGCTTACCCTTTAGCGAGCAGTACTTC. The gene calls are TRBV5-4 and TRBJ2-7; unclear D gene. This CDR3 spans 12 amino acids. Germline values: CDR1 SGHNT, CDR2 YYREEE (reference sequence). V was cut by 2 bases and J by 6 bases, with 9 bases left in between.

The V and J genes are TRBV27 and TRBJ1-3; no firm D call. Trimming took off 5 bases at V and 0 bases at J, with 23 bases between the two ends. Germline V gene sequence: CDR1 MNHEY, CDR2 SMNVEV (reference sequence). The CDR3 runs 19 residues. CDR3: CASSPRGLPTTPSGNTIYF. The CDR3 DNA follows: TGTGCCAGCAGTCCACGAGGGCTACCTACCACCCCCTCTGGAAACACCATATATTTT.

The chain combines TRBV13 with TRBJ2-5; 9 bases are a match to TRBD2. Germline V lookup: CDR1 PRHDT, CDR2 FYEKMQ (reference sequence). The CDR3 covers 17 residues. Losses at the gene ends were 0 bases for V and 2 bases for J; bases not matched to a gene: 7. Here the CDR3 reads CASSLGGSGGLQETQYF. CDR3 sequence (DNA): TGTGCCAGCAGCTTAGGTGGTAGCGGGGGCCTACAAGAGACCCAGTACTTC.

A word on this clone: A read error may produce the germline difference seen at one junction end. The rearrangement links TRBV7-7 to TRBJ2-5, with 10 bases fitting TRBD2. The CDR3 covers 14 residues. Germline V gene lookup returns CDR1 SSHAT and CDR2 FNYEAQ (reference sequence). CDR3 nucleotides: TGTGCTAGCAGCCAAAATAGCGGGAGGCAGACCCAGTACTTC. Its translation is CASSQNSGRQTQYF.

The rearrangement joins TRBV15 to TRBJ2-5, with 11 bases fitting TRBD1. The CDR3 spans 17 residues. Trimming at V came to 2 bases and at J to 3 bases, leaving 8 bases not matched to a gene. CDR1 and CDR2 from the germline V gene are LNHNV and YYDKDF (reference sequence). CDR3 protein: CATSRTLGQGGKETQYF. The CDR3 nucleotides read TGTGCCACCAGCAGAACCTTGGGACAGGGGGGGAAAGAGACCCAGTACTTC.

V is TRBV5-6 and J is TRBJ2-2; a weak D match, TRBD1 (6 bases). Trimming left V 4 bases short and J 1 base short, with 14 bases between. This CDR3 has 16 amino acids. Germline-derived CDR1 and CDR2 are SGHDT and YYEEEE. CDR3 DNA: TGTGCCAGCAGCCTTACCGGGACAAGGAACACCGGGGAGCTGTTTTTT. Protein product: CASSLTGTRNTGELFF.

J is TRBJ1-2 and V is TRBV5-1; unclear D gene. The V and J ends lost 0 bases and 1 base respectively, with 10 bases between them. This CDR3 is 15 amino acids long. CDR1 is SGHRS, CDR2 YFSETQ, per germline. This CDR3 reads CASSLGALRNYGYTF. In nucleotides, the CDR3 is TGCGCCAGCAGCTTGGGGGCGCTCCGTAACTATGGCTACACCTTC.

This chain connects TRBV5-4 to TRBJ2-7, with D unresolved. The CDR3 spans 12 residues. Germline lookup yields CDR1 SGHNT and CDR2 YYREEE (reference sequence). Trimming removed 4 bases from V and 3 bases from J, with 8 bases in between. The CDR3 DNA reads TGTGCCAGCAGCCTGGGCGTCTACGAGCAGTACTTC. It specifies CASSLGVYEQYF.

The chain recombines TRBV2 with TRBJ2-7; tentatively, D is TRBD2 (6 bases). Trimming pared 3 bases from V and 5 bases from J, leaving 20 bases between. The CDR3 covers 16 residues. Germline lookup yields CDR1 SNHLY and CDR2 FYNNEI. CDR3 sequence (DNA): TGTGCCAGCAGTGACCCGGAAAAGCGGGCTCCTAACGAGCAGTACTTC. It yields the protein CASSDPEKRAPNEQYF.

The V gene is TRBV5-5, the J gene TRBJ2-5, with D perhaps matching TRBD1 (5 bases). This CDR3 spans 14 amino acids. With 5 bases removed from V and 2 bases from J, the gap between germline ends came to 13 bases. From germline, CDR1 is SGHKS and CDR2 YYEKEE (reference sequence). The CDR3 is CASSLVGLQETQYF. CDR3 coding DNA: TGTGCCAGCAGTCTTGTGGGGCTTCAAGAGACCCAGTACTTC.

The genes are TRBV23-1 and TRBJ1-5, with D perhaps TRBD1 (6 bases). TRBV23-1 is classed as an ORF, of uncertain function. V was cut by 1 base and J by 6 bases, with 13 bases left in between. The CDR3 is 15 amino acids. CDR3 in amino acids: CASSQWGRGGQPQHF. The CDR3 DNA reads TGCGCCAGCAGTCAATGGGGCCGAGGGGGTCAGCCCCAGCATTTT.

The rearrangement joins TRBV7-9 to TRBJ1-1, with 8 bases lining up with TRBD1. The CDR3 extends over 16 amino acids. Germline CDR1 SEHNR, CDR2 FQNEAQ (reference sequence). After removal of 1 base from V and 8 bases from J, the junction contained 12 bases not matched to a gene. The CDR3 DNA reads TGTGCCAGCAGCTTAGGGCCGGAGCTCGGGACAGGAGAAGCTTTCTTT. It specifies CASSLGPELGTGEAFF.

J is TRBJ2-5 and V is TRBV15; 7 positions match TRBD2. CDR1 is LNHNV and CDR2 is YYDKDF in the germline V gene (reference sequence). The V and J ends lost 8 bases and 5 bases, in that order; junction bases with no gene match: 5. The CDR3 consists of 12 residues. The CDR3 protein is CATRVGGETQYF. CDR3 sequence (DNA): TGTGCCACCCGGGTGGGGGGGGAGACCCAGTACTTC.

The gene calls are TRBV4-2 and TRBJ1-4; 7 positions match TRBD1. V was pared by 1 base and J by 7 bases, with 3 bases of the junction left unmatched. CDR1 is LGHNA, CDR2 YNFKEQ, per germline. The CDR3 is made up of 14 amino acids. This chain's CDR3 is CASSQVKGAEKLFF. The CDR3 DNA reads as TGTGCCAGCAGCCAAGTGAAGGGGGCTGAAAAACTGTTTTTT.

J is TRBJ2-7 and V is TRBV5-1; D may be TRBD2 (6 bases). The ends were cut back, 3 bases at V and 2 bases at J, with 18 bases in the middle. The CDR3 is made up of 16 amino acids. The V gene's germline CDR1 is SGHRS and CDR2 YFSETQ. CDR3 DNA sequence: TGCGCCAGCAGCTCCTACGGGCGGGGAACCACCTACGAGCAGTACTTC. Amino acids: CASSSYGRGTTYEQYF.

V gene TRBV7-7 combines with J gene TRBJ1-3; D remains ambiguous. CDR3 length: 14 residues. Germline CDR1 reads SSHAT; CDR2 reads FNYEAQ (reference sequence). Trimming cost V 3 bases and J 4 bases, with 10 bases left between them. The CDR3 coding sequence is TGTGCCAGCAGCTTTCCGAGCCGCGGAAACACCATATATTTT. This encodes CASSFPSRGNTIYF.

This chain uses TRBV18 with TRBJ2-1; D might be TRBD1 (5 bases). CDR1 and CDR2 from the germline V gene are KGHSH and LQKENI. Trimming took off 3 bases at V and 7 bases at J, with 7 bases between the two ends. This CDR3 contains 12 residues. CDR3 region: CASSPSGNEQFF. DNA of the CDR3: TGTGCCAGCTCACCTTCAGGGAATGAGCAGTTCTTC.